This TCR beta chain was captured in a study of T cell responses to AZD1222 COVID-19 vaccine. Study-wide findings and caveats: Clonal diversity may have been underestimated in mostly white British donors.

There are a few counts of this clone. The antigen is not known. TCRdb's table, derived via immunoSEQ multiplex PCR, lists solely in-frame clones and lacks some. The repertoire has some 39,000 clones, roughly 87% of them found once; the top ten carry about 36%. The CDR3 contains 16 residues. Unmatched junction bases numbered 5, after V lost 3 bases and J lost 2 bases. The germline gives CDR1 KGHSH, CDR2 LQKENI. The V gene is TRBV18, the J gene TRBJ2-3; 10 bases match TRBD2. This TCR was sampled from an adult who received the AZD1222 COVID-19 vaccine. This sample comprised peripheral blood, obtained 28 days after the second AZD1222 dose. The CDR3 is CASSPPSGGLTDTQYF. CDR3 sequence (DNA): TGTGCCAGCTCACCGCCTAGCGGGGGCCTCACAGATACGCAGTATTTT.